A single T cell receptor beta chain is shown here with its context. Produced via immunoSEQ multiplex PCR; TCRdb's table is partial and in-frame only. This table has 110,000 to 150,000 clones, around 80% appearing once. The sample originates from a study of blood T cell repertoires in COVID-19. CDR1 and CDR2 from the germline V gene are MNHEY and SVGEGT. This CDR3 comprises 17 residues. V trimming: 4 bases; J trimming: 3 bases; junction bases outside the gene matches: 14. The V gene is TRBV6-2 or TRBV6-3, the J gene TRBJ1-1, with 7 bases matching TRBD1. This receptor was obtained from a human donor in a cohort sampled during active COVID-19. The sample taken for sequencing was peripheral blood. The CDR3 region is CASSSPDRAEWDTEAFF. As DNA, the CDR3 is TGTGCCAGCAGTTCTCCCGACAGGGCGGAATGGGACACTGAAGCTTTCTTT.